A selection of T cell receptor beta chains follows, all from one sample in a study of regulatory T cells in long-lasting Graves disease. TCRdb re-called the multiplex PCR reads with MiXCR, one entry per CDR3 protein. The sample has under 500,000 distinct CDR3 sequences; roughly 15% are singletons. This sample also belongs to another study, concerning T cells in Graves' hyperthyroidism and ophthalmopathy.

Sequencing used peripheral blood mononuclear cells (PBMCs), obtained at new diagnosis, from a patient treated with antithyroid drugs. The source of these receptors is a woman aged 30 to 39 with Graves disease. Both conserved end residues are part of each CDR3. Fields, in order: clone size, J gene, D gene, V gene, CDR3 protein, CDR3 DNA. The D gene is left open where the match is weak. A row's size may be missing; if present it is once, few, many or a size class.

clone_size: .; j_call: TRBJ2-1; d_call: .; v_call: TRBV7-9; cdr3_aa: CASSLVGGGQRRNEQFF; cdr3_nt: TGTGCCAGCAGCTTAGTAGGGGGTGGCCAGCGGCGTAATGAGCAGTTCTTC
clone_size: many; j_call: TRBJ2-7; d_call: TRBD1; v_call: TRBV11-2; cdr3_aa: CASSHLDRITYEQYF; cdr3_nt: TGTGCCAGCAGCCACCTGGACAGGATAACCTACGAGCAGTACTTC
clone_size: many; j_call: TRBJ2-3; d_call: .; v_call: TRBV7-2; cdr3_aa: CASSLVGGTQYF; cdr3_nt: TGTGCCAGCAGCTTAGTTGGCGGTACGCAGTATTTT
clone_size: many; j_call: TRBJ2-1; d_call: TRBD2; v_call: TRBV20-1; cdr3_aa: CSAAGTSDNEQFF; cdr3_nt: TGCAGTGCTGCCGGGACTAGCGACAATGAGCAGTTCTTC
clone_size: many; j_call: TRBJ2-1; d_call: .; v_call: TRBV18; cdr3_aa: CASSSDNYNEQFF; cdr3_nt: TGTGCCAGCTCAAGCGACAACTACAATGAGCAGTTCTTC
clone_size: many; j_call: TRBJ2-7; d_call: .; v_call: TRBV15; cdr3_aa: CATSRDEVSGIYEQYF; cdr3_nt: TGTGCCACCAGCAGAGACGAGGTCAGCGGAATCTACGAGCAGTACTTC
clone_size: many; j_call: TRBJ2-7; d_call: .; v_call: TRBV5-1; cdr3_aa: CASTDTMDYEQYF; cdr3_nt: TGCGCCAGCACTGACACCATGGACTACGAGCAGTACTTC
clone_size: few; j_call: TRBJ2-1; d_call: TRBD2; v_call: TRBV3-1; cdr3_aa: CASRTSGRGSEQFF; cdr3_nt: TGTGCCAGCCGGACTAGCGGGAGAGGAAGTGAGCAGTTCTTC
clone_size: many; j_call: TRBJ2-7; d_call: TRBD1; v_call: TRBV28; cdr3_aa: CASSPPGAGQGSYEQYF; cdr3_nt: TGTGCCAGCAGTCCCCCGGGGGCCGGACAGGGATCCTACGAGCAGTACTTC
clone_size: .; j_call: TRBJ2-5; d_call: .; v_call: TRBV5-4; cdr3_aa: CASSLGGRAVQETQYF; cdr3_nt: TGTGCCAGCAGCTTGGGGGGGAGAGCCGTACAAGAGACCCAGTACTTC
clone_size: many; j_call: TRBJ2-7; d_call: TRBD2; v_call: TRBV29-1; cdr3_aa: CSVETGTSYEQYF; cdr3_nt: TGCAGCGTTGAAACCGGGACTAGTTACGAGCAGTACTTC
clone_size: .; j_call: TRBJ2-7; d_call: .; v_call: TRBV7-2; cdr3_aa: CASSYGDLQSSYEQYF; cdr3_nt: TGTGCCAGCAGCTATGGGGACTTACAGAGCTCCTACGAGCAGTACTTC
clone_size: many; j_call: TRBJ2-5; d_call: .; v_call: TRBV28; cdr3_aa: CASSLWGGQAAGQTETQYF; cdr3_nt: TGTGCCAGCAGTTTATGGGGAGGACAGGCCGCCGGGCAAACAGAGACCCAGTACTTC
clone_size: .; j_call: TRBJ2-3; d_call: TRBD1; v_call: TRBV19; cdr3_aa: CASRTGGDTQYF; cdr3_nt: TGTGCCAGCCGGACAGGGGGAGATACGCAGTATTTT
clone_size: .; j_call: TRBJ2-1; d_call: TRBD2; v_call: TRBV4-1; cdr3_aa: CASGRLAGGIYNEQFF; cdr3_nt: TGCGCCAGCGGAAGATTAGCGGGAGGGATCTACAATGAGCAGTTCTTC
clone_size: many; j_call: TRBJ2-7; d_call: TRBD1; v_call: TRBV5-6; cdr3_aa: CASSKGQLSYEQYF; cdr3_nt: TGTGCCAGCAGCAAGGGACAGCTTTCCTACGAGCAGTACTTC
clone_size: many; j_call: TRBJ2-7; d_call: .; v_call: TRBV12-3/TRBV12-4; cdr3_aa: CASSSQGVPNYEQYF; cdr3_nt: TGTGCCAGCAGTTCGCAGGGAGTCCCGAACTACGAGCAGTACTTC
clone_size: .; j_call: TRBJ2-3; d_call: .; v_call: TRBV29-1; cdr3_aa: CSVDEWGRSTDTQYF; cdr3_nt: TGCAGCGTTGATGAATGGGGGAGGAGCACAGATACGCAGTATTTT
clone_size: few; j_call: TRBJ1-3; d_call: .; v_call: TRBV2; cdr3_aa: CASRDSDSGNTIYF; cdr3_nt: TGTGCCAGTAGGGACTCCGACTCTGGAAACACCATATATTTT
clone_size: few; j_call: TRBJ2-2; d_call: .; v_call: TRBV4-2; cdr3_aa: CASSQLGQTNTGELFF; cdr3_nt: TGTGCCAGCAGCCAACTCGGACAGACGAACACCGGGGAGCTGTTTTTT
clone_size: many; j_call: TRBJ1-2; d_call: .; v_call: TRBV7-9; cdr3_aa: CASSSNFNYGYTF; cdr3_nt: TGTGCCAGCTCTTCCAACTTTAACTATGGCTACACCTTC
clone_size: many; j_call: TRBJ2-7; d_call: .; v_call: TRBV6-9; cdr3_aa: CASSYSAVLSYEQYF; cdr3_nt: TGTGCCAGCAGTTACTCTGCAGTACTCTCCTACGAGCAGTACTTC
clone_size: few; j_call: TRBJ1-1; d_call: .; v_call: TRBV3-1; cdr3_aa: CASSQGDQGTAFF; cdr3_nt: TGTGCCAGCAGCCAAGGAGACCAGGGCACGGCTTTCTTT
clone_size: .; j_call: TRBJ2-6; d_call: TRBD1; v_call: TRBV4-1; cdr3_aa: CASSQGGGGIAGANVLTF; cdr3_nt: TGCGCCAGCAGCCAAGGAGGGGGCGGTATCGCTGGGGCCAACGTCCTGACTTTC
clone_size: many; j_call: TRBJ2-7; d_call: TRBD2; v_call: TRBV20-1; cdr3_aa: CSATQLQLAGGYEQYF; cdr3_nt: TGCAGTGCGACTCAACTTCAACTAGCGGGAGGATACGAGCAGTACTTC
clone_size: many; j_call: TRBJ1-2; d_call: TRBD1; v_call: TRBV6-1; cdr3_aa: CASSPGRDSFGYGYTF; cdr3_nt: TGTGCCAGCAGTCCGGGGAGGGACAGCTTTGGCTATGGCTACACCTTC
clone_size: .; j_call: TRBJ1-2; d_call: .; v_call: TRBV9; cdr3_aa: CASSVGVGQGFSGYTF; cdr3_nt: TGTGCCAGCAGCGTAGGTGTCGGGCAGGGGTTTAGCGGCTACACCTTC
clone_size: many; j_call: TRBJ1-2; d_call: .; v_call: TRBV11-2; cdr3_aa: CASSSGQNYGYTF; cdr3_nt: TGTGCCAGCAGCTCGGGGCAGAACTATGGCTACACCTTC
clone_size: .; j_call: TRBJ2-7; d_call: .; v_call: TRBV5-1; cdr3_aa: CASSQINVYDEQYF; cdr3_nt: TGCGCCAGCAGCCAAATTAATGTCTACGACGAGCAGTACTTC
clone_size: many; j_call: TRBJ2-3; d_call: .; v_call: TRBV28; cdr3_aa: CASSGIGSGGTDTQYF; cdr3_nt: TGTGCCAGCAGTGGGATAGGTAGCGGAGGCACAGATACGCAGTATTTT
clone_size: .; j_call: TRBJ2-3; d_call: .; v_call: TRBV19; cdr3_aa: CASRRGGAQKSTQYF; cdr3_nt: TGTGCCAGCAGGAGAGGGGGGGCGCAAAAAAGTACGCAGTATTTT
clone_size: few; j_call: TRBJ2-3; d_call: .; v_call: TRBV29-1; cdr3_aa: CSAPLGLTSTDTQYF; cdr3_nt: TGCAGCGCCCCGCTCGGTCTAACTAGCACAGATACGCAGTATTTT
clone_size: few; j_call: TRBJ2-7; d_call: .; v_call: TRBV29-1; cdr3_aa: CSVVVVSYEQYF; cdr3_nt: TGCAGCGTTGTGGTGGTCTCGTACGAGCAGTACTTC
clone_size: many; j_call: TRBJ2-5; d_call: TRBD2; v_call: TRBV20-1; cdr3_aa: CSASPTSDGTQYF; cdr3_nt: TGCAGTGCTAGCCCGACTAGCGACGGGACCCAGTACTTC
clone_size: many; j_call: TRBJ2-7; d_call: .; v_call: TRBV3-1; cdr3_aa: CASSQGRVFYEQYF; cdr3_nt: TGTGCCAGCAGCCAAGGGCGGGTTTTCTACGAGCAGTACTTC
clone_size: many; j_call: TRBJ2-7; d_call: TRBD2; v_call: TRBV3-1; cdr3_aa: CASSPRLATTYEQYF; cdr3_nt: TGTGCCAGCAGCCCCCGACTAGCGACAACCTACGAGCAGTACTTC
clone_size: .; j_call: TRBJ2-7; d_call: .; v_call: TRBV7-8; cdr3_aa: CASSLARSGVYEPYF; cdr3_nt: TGTGCCAGCAGCTTAGCGAGGAGTGGGGTCTACGAGCCGTACTTC
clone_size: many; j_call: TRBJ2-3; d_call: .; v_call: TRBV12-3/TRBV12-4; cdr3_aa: CASLEEGRTDTQYF; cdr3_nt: TGTGCCAGCCTTGAGGAAGGCCGCACAGATACGCAGTATTTT
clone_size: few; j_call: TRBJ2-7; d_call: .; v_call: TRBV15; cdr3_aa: CATSKVAAPQYEQYF; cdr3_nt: TGTGCCACCAGCAAGGTAGCGGCGCCCCAATACGAGCAGTACTTC
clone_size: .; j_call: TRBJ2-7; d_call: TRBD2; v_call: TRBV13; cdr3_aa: CASSSSRTSESYEQYF; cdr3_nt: TGTGCCAGCAGCTCCAGTCGGACTAGCGAGTCCTACGAGCAGTACTTC
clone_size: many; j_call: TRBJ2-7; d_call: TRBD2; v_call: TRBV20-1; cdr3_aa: CSAKTSGMYEQYF; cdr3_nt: TGCAGTGCTAAGACTAGCGGGATGTACGAGCAGTACTTC
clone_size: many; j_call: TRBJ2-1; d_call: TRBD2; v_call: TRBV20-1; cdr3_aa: CSARDSGGRANEQFF; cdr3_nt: TGCAGTGCTAGAGATAGTGGCGGGAGGGCCAATGAGCAGTTCTTC
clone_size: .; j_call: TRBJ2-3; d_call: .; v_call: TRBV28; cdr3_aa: CASSSTPGGVGTDTQYF; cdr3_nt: TGTGCCAGCAGTTCCACCCCGGGGGGCGTAGGGACAGATACGCAGTATTTT